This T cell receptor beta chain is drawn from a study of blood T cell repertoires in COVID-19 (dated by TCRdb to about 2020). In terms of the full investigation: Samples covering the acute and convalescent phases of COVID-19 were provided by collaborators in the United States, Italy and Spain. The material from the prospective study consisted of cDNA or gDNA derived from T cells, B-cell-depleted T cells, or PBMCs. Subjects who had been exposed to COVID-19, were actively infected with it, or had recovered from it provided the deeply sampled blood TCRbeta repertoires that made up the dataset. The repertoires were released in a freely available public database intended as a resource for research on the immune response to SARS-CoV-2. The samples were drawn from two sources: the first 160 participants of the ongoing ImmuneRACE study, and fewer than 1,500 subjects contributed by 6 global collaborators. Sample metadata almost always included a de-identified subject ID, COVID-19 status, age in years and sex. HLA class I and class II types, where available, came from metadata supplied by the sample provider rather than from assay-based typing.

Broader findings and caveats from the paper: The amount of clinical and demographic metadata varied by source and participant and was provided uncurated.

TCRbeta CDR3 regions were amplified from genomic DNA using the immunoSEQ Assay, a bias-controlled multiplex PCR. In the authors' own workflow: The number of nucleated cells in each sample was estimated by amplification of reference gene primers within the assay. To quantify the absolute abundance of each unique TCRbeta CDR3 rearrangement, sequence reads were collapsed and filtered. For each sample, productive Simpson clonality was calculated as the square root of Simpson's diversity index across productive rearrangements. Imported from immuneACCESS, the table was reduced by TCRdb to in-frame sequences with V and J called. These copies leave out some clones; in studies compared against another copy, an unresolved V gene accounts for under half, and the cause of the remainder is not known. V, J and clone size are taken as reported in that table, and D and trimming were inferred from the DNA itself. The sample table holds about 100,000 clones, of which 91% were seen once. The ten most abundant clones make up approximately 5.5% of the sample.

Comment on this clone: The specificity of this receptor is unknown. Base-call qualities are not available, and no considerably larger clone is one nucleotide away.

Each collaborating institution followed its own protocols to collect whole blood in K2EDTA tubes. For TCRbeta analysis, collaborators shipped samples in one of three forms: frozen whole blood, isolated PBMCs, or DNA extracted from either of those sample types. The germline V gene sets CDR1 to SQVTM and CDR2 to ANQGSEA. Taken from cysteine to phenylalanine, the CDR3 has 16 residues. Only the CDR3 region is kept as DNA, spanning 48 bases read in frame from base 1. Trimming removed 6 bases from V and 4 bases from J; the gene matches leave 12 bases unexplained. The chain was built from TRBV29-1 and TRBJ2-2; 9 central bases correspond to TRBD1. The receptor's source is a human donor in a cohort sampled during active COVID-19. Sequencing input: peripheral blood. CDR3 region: CSVLIWDRVTTGELFF. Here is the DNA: TGCAGCGTCCTAATTTGGGACAGGGTTACCACCGGGGAGCTGTTTTTT.